Below are 22 T cell receptor beta chains sequenced from a single sample in a study of beta chain features in type 1 diabetes. Their antigen targets remain unknown. General observations from the study: TCRB CDR3 length was moderately but significantly reduced in all four CD4+ subsets of Type 1 diabetes patients.

What was sequenced were expressed TCRB transcripts, since all of the isolated RNA had been reverse transcribed. Here immunoSEQ multiplex PCR was the method, and the copy in TCRdb shows in-frame clones only, minus some. The table has 500,000 to 850,000 clones, over 12% seen once. The specimen sequenced was naive CD4+ T cells from blood. These receptor sequences come from a man in his late teens or twenties with type 1 diabetes.

V is TRBV6-6 and J is TRBJ2-7, with D possibly TRBD1 on 5 matching bases. Germline V gene sequence: CDR1 MNHNY, CDR2 SVGAGI (reference sequence). Trimming removed 3 bases from V and 2 bases from J, with 14 bases in between. CDR3 length: 15 residues. Written as DNA, the CDR3 is TGTGCCAGCAGTTATGACAGTAGTACTGCCTACGAGCAGTACTTC. Amino acids: CASSYDSSTAYEQYF.

This clone was recorded a few times. This CDR3 is also generated by other DNA sequences in the sample. The CDR3 loop is CASSFQETQYF. The CDR3 region has the DNA TGTGCCAGCTCATTCCAAGAGACCCAGTACTTC. The chain has TRBV18 and TRBJ2-5; D is undetermined. Between the trimmed V and J ends, which lost 5 bases and 1 base, there was a span of 2 bases. Per the germline V gene, CDR1 is KGHSH and CDR2 is LQKENI. CDR3 length equals 11 residues.

The chain uses TRBV5-1 and TRBJ1-3; D gene uncertain. Trimming shortened V by 3 bases and J by 0 bases, and 13 bases separated the two germline ends. The CDR3 consists of 16 residues. Germline V CDR1 and CDR2: SGHRS, YFSETQ. The CDR3 loop is CASSSGSLSSGNTIYF. The CDR3 nucleotides are TGCGCCAGCAGCTCTGGGAGTCTGAGCTCTGGAAACACCATATATTTT.

This clone turned up a few times. The chain recombines TRBV2 with TRBJ1-3; D perhaps matches TRBD1 (6 bases). The CDR3 contains 16 residues. The V gene's germline CDR1 is SNHLY and CDR2 FYNNEI. Deletions cut 7 bases from V and 0 bases from J, with 16 bases between. Here the CDR3 reads CASTNRDLASGNTIYF. The CDR3 DNA follows: TGTGCCAGCACGAACAGGGATTTGGCCTCTGGAAACACCATATATTTT. Supplemented by reference TRBV2 and TRBJ1-3, the full variable domain reads EPEVTQTPSHQVTQMGQEVILRCVPISNHLYFYWYRQILGQKVEFLVSFYNNEISEKSEIFDDQFSVERPDGSNFTLKIRSTKLEDSAMYFCASTNRDLASGNTIYFGEGSWLTVV.

The chain recombines TRBV27 with TRBJ1-5, with 11 bases lining up with TRBD1. V shed 3 bases and J 7 bases; nucleotides not matched to a gene: 5. The CDR3 has 15 amino acids. The germline V gene encodes CDR1 MNHEY and CDR2 SMNVEV (reference sequence). CDR3 in amino acids: CASSFSGTGGQPQHF. CDR3 bases: TGTGCCAGCAGTTTCTCCGGGACAGGGGGACAGCCCCAGCATTTT.

The V call is TRBV4-1, the J call TRBJ1-4; D is possibly TRBD1 (5 bases). Trimming cost V 3 bases and J 10 bases, with 18 bases left between them. The CDR3 loop spans 15 amino acids. From germline, CDR1 is MGHRA and CDR2 YSYEKL. This CDR3 reads CASSQGTLVVRKLFF. The CDR3 bases are TGCGCCAGCAGCCAGGGGACGCTAGTGGTTAGAAAACTGTTTTTT.

This clone was detected only a few times. The V call is TRBV2, the J call TRBJ1-2; D uncertain. The germline V gene has CDR1 SNHLY and CDR2 FYNNEI. The CDR3 extends over 12 amino acids. Between the trimmed V and J ends, which lost 6 bases and 8 bases, there was a span of 13 bases. CDR3 coding DNA: TGTGCCAGCAGGAACCAAGGGCCCGGCTACACCTTC. This translates into CASRNQGPGYTF. The variable domain in full, completed from reference TRBV2 and TRBJ1-2, reads EPEVTQTPSHQVTQMGQEVILRCVPISNHLYFYWYRQILGQKVEFLVSFYNNEISEKSEIFDDQFSVERPDGSNFTLKIRSTKLEDSAMYFCASRNQGPGYTFGSGTRLTVV.

The rearrangement uses TRBV7-8 and TRBJ1-1; no clear D. The CDR3 consists of 13 residues. Germline V gene lookup returns CDR1 SGHVS and CDR2 FQNEAQ. The ends were cut back, 5 bases at V and 3 bases at J, with 10 bases in the middle. The CDR3 DNA is TGTGCCAGCAGCCGAAGCGGGGACACTGAAGCTTTCTTT. Amino acid sequence: CASSRSGDTEAFF.

The rearrangement joins TRBV7-2 to TRBJ1-1; D gene uncertain. The CDR3 loop spans 15 amino acids. Trimming cost V 4 bases and J 12 bases, with 24 bases left between them. CDR1 and CDR2 from the germline V gene are SGHTA and FQGNSA. The chain's CDR3 is CASSSFKTTRPTTFF. CDR3 sequence (DNA): TGTGCCAGCAGCTCGTTCAAGACTACCCGGCCCACGACTTTCTTT.

This sequence joins TRBV25-1 and TRBJ2-4, with TRBD2 as a possible D gene (7 bases). Per the germline V gene, CDR1 is MGHDK and CDR2 is SYGVNS. The V end was cut by 3 bases, the J end by 7 bases, with 16 bases between. The CDR3 sequence is 15 residues long. CDR3 in amino acids: CASSDPRGGGNIQYF. The CDR3 nucleotides read TGTGCCAGCAGTGACCCCAGGGGCGGGGGTAACATTCAGTACTTC.

The J gene is TRBJ1-2, the V gene TRBV29-1; D might be TRBD1 (6 bases). The CDR3 is made up of 13 amino acids. CDR1 and CDR2 (germline): SQVTM, ANQGSEA. With 6 bases removed from V and 4 bases from J, the gap between germline ends came to 15 bases. The CDR3 reads CSVDWGHLYGYTF. The CDR3 region has the DNA TGCAGCGTCGATTGGGGACACCTCTATGGCTACACCTTC.

The genes are TRBV18 and TRBJ1-2, with D possibly matching TRBD1 (6 bases). The germline gives CDR1 KGHSH, CDR2 LQKENI. Trimming left V 3 bases short and J 6 bases short, with 11 bases between. The CDR3 covers 13 residues. CDR3 bases: TGTGCCAGCTCACCCCGACAGGACCATGGCTACACCTTC. As protein: CASSPRQDHGYTF.

The chain is built from TRBV30 and TRBJ1-3; D uncertain. The germline V gene has CDR1 GTSNPN and CDR2 SVGIG (reference sequence). The V gene lost 0 bases and the J gene lost 12 bases, with 12 bases spanning the gap. This CDR3 spans 12 amino acids. CDR3 nucleotide sequence: TGTGCCTGGAGTGTGATAAAGGGTCGCATATATTTT. Translating it yields CAWSVIKGRIYF.

This clone was seen more than once but under ten times. The chain joins TRBV18 to TRBJ1-2, with TRBD1 matching over 9 bases. The germline gives CDR1 KGHSH, CDR2 LQKENI. Unmatched junction bases numbered 5, after V lost 4 bases and J lost 2 bases. The CDR3 spans 15 residues. The CDR3 coding sequence is TGTGCCAGCTCACAGGGGACAGGGAAGAACTATGGCTACACCTTC. It translates to CASSQGTGKNYGYTF.

The chain recombines TRBV30 with TRBJ1-6; no clear D. Trimming pared 0 bases from V and 6 bases from J, leaving 6 bases between. The germline CDR1 and CDR2 sequences are GTSNPN and SVGIG (reference sequence). The CDR3 is made up of 13 amino acids. The CDR3 protein is CAWSVQANSPLHF. The CDR3, as DNA: TGTGCCTGGAGTGTTCAGGCTAATTCACCCCTCCACTTT.

The chain uses TRBV2 and TRBJ2-5, with TRBD1 identical over 7 bases. Trimming at V came to 10 bases and at J to 4 bases, leaving 9 bases not matched to a gene. This CDR3 is 13 amino acids long. CDR1 is SNHLY, CDR2 FYNNEI, per germline. CDR3 region: CATKTGLGETQYF. As DNA, the CDR3 is TGTGCCACCAAGACAGGGTTAGGAGAGACCCAGTACTTC.

This clone showed up just a few times. The J gene is TRBJ2-1, the V gene TRBV11-2; D gene ambiguous. V was clipped by 7 bases and J by 4 bases, with 14 bases between them. The CDR3 covers 14 residues. Germline assignment: CDR1 SGHAT and CDR2 FQNNGV. The CDR3 spells CASTRLGAYNEQFF. The CDR3, as DNA: TGTGCCAGCACCCGTCTGGGCGCTTACAATGAGCAGTTCTTC.

The V and J genes are TRBV30 and TRBJ1-5; a weak D match, TRBD1 (6 bases). The CDR3 is 15 residues long. Germline assignment: CDR1 GTSNPN and CDR2 SVGIG (reference sequence). V was pared by 5 bases and J by 2 bases, with 16 bases between. The CDR3 protein is CAWDRGLRGNQPQHF. In DNA form, the CDR3 reads TGTGCCTGGGACCGGGGGCTACGAGGCAATCAGCCCCAGCATTTT.

The chain couples TRBV30 to TRBJ1-5; a weak D match, TRBD1 (6 bases). There are 14 residues in the CDR3. The germline CDR1 and CDR2 sequences are GTSNPN and SVGIG (reference sequence). V shed 2 bases and J shed 0 bases, with 8 bases lying between them. The CDR3 reads CAWSLGGSNQPQHF. The CDR3 DNA reads as TGTGCCTGGAGTTTAGGGGGTAGCAATCAGCCCCAGCATTTT.

This clone was seen more than once but under ten times. The chain is built from TRBV25-1 and TRBJ1-2; TRBD1 is a possible D gene (5 bases). This CDR3 has 15 amino acids. Germline CDR1 reads MGHDK; CDR2 reads SYGVNS. The ends were cut back, 5 bases at V and 1 base at J, with 14 bases in the middle. The CDR3 bases are TGTGCCAGCAGTCCCCGGCAGGGATATAACTATGGCTACACCTTC. Protein sequence: CASSPRQGYNYGYTF.

The V call is TRBV25-1, the J call TRBJ2-4; D not resolved. The CDR3 has 17 amino acids. Trimming shortened V by 3 bases and J by 2 bases, and 17 bases separated the two germline ends. The germline V gene encodes CDR1 MGHDK and CDR2 SYGVNS. The CDR3 reads CASSDPASKFSKNIQYF. DNA of the CDR3: TGTGCCAGCAGTGATCCGGCCTCTAAGTTCTCCAAAAACATTCAGTACTTC. The whole variable domain, remainder taken from reference TRBV25-1 and TRBJ2-4, is EADIYQTPRYLVIGTGKKITLECSQTMGHDKMYWYQQDPGMELHLIHYSYGVNSTEKGDLSSESTVSRIRTEHFPLTLESARPSHTSQYLCASSDPASKFSKNIQYFGAGTRLSVL.

CDR3 bases: TGTGCCAGCAGTTCTAGACAGGGGTCCCAAGAGACCCAGTACTTC. Its protein product is CASSSRQGSQETQYF. The rearrangement links TRBV5-4 to TRBJ2-5, with 8 nucleotides matching TRBD1. This CDR3 has 15 residues. Germline V gives CDR1 SGHNT, CDR2 YYREEE (reference sequence). J gave up 1 base and V 5 bases, and 7 bases lay outside the gene matches. Combining the CDR3 with reference TRBV5-4 and TRBJ2-5 gives the whole variable domain ETGVTQSPTHLIKTRGQQVTLRCSSQSGHNTVSWYQQALGQGPQFIFQYYREEENGRGNFPPRFSGLQFPNYSSELNVNALELDDSALYLCASSSRQGSQETQYFGPGTRLLVL.